This TCR beta chain is drawn from a study of T cell responses to AZD1222 COVID-19 vaccine. The CDR3 totals 14 residues. V shed 5 bases, J shed 5 bases, and the junction held 6 bases outside the gene matches. Germline-derived CDR1 and CDR2 are SGHTA and FQGNSA. Here immunoSEQ multiplex PCR was the method, and the copy in TCRdb shows in-frame clones only, minus some. Of roughly 100,000 clones listed, approximately 90% were seen once; the top ten hold 7.5% to 9.5%. Sequences were derived from peripheral blood, sampled 28 days after the second AZD1222 dose. The rearrangement links TRBV7-2 to TRBJ2-5; 9 nucleotides align to TRBD2. This clonotype originated in an adult who received the AZD1222 COVID-19 vaccine. The CDR3 region has the DNA TGTGCCAGCAGCCACGGACTAGCGTCTGAGACCCAGTACTTC. Protein product: CASSHGLASETQYF.